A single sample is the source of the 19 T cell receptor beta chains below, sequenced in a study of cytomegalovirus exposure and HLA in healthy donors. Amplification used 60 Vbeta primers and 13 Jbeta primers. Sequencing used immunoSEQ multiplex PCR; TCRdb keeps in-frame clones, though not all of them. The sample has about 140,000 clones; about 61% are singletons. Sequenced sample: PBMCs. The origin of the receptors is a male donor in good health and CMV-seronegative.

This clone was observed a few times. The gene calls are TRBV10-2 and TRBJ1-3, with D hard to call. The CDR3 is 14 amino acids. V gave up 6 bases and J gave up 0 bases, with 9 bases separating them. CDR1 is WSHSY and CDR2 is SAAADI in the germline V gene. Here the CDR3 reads CASRRGDSGNTIYF. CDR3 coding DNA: TGCGCCAGCAGGCGGGGTGACTCTGGAAACACCATATATTTT.

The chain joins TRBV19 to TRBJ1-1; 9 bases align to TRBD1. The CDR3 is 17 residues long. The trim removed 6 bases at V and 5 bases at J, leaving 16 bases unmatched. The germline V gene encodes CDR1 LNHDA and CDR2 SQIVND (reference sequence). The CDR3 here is CASRLHTGTGSGTEAFF. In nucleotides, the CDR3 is TGTGCCAGTAGACTACACACGGGGACAGGGAGTGGGACTGAAGCTTTCTTT.

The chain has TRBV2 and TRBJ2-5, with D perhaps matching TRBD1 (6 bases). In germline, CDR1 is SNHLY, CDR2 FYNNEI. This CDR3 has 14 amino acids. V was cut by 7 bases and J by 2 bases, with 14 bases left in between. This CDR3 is CASNKEDRQETQYF. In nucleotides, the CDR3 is TGTGCCAGCAACAAGGAAGACAGGCAAGAGACCCAGTACTTC. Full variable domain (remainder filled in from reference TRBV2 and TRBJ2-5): EPEVTQTPSHQVTQMGQEVILRCVPISNHLYFYWYRQILGQKVEFLVSFYNNEISEKSEIFDDQFSVERPDGSNFTLKIRSTKLEDSAMYFCASNKEDRQETQYFGPGTRLLVL.

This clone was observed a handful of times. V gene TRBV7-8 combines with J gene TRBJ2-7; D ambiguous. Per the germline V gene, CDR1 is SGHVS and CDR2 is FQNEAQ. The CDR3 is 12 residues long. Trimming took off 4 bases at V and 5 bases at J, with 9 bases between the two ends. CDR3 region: CASSYVSDEQYF. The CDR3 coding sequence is TGTGCCAGCAGCTACGTTAGTGACGAGCAGTACTTC.

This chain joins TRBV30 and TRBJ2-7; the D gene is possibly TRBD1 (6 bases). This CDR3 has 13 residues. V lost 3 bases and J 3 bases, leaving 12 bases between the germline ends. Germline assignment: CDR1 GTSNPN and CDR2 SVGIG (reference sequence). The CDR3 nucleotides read TGTGCCTGGAGCCTCGGCAGGGGCTACGAGCAGTACTTC. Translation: CAWSLGRGYEQYF.

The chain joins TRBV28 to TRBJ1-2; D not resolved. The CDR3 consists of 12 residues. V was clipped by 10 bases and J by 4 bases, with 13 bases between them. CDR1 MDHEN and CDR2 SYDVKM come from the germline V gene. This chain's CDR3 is CATHSVVYGYTF. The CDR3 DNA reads TGTGCCACCCACTCGGTGGTCTATGGCTACACCTTC.

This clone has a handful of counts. The CDR3 loop is CASRAYGRPTNTGELFF. DNA of the CDR3: TGTGCCAGCAGGGCCTACGGCAGGCCAACGAACACCGGGGAGCTGTTTTTT. The chain links TRBV13 to TRBJ2-2; D gene uncertain. CDR1 and CDR2 from the germline V gene are PRHDT and FYEKMQ (reference sequence). V was shortened by 6 bases and J by 0 bases, with 17 bases between the two germline ends. The CDR3 sequence is 17 residues long.

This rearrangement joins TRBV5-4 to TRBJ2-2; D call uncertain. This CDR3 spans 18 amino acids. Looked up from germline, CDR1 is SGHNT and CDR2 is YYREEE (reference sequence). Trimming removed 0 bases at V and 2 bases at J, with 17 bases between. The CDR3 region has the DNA TGTGCCAGCAGCTTGGGGTGGGCCCCACAAGACAACACCGGGGAGCTGTTTTTT. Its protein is CASSLGWAPQDNTGELFF. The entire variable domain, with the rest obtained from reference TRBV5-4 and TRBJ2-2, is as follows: ETGVTQSPTHLIKTRGQQVTLRCSSQSGHNTVSWYQQALGQGPQFIFQYYREEENGRGNFPPRFSGLQFPNYSSELNVNALELDDSALYLCASSLGWAPQDNTGELFFGEGSRLTVL.

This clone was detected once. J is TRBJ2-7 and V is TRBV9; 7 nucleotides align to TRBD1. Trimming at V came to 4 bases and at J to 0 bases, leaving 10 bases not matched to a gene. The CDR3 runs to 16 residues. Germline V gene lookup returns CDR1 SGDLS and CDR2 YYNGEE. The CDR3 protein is CASSLGIDRVSYEQYF. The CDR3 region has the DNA TGTGCCAGCAGCCTAGGAATCGACAGGGTCTCCTACGAGCAGTACTTC.

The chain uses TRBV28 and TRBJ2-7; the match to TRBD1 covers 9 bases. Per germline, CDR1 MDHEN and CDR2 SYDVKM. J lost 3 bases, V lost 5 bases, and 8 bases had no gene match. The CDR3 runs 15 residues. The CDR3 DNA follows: TGTGCCAGCAGTACCGTGACAGGGGGAAGCTACGAGCAGTACTTC. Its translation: CASSTVTGGSYEQYF.

The CDR3 reads CASSEGPAGGLTQYF. The CDR3 DNA reads TGTGCCAGCAGTGAAGGTCCAGCGGGGGGGCTCACCCAGTACTTC. The rearrangement uses TRBV6-1 and TRBJ2-5; 10 positions match TRBD2. Germline V CDR1 and CDR2: MNHNS, SASEGT. The CDR3 is made up of 15 amino acids. Trimming at V came to 1 base and at J to 8 bases, leaving 7 bases not matched to a gene.

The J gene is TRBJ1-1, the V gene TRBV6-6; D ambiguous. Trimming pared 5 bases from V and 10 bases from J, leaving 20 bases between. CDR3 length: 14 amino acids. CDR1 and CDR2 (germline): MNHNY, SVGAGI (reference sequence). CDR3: CASSQTREGAGAFF. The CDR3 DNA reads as TGTGCCAGCAGTCAAACACGTGAGGGCGCGGGAGCTTTCTTT.

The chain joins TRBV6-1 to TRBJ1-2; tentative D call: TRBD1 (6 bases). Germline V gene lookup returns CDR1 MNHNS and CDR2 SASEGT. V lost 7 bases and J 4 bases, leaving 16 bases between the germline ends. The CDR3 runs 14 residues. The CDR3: CASTTTGIGYGYTF. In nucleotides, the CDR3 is TGTGCCAGCACAACTACAGGGATAGGCTATGGCTACACCTTC.

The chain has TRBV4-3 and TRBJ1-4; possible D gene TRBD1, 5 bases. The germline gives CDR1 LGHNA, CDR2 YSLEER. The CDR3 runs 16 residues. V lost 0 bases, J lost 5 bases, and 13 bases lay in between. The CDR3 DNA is TGCGCCAGCAGCCAAGAAGGGAGGGGCTTCAATGAAAAACTGTTTTTT. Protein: CASSQEGRGFNEKLFF.

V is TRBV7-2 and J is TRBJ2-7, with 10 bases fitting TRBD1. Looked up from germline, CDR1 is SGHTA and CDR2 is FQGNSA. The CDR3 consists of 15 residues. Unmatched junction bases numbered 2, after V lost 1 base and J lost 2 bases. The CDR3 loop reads CASSLVGTGAYEQYF. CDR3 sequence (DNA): TGTGCCAGCAGCTTAGTGGGGACAGGGGCCTACGAGCAGTACTTC.

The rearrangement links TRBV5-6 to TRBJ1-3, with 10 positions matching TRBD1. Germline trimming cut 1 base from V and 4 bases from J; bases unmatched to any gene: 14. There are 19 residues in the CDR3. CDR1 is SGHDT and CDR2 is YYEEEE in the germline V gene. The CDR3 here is CASSLTPGQGIMNGNTIYF. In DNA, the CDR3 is TGTGCCAGCAGCTTGACCCCGGGACAGGGGATAATGAACGGAAACACCATATATTTT. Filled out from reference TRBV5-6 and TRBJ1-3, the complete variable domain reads DAGVTQSPTHLIKTRGQQVTLRCSPKSGHDTVSWYQQALGQGPQFIFQYYEEEERQRGNFPDRFSGHQFPNYSSELNVNALLLGDSALYLCASSLTPGQGIMNGNTIYFGEGSWLTVV.

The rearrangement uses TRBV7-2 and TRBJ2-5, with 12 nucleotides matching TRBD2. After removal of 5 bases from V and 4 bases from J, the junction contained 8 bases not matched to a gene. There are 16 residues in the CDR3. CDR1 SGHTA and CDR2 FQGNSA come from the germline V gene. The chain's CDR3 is CASSPRLAGVTETQYF. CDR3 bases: TGTGCCAGCAGCCCCCGACTAGCGGGGGTGACAGAGACCCAGTACTTC.

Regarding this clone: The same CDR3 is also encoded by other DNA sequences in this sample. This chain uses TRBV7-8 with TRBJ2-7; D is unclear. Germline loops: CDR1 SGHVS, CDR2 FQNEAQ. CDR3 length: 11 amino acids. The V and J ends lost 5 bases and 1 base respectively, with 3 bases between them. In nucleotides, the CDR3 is TGTGCCAGCAGCCGTTCCTACGAGCAGTACTTC. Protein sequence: CASSRSYEQYF.

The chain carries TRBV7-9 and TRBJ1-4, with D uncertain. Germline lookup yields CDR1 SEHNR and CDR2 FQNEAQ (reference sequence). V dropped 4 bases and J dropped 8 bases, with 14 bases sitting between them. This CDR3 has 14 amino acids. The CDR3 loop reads CASSSRGGNEKLFF. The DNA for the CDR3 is TGTGCCAGCAGCTCACGAGGAGGGAACGAAAAACTGTTTTTT.